Presented here are 29 T cell receptor beta chains from one specimen sequenced in a study of blood T cell repertoires in COVID-19. The data were produced by immunoSEQ multiplex PCR, yet TCRdb's version contains in-frame clones alone and is incomplete. The table includes under 45,000 clones, roughly 80% detected once. What was sequenced was peripheral blood. The receptors originated from a man between 65 and 79 years old with COVID-19, enrolled during active disease.

Written as DNA, the CDR3 is TGCGCCAGCAGCTTGGGACTAGCCGCCGGGGAGCTGTTTTTT. Translating it yields CASSLGLAAGELFF. The V call is TRBV5-1, the J call TRBJ2-2; TRBD2 agrees at 7 bases. The CDR3 contains 14 residues. Unmatched junction bases numbered 2, after V lost 0 bases and J lost 6 bases. Germline V gene sequence: CDR1 SGHRS, CDR2 YFSETQ. Full variable domain (outside the CDR3, taken from reference TRBV5-1 and TRBJ2-2): KAGVTQTPRYLIKTRGQQVTLSCSPISGHRSVSWYQQTPGQGLQFLFEYFSETQRNKGNFPGRFSGRQFSNSRSEMNVSTLELGDSALYLCASSLGLAAGELFFGEGSRLTVL.

The chain joins TRBV11-1 to TRBJ2-1, with 10 bases identical to TRBD2. There are 15 residues in the CDR3. V was pared by 3 bases and J by 7 bases, with 6 bases of the junction left unmatched. Germline assignment: CDR1 SGHAT and CDR2 FQDESV (reference sequence). CDR3 sequence: CASSFSLAGVNEQFF. The CDR3 nucleotides are TGTGCCAGCAGCTTTAGTCTAGCGGGAGTAAATGAGCAGTTCTTC.

The chain uses TRBV9 and TRBJ2-3, with a weak D call TRBD2 (6 bases). V lost 0 bases to trimming and J lost 1 base, with 9 bases between them. Germline V gene data show CDR1 as SGDLS and CDR2 as YYNGEE. This CDR3 contains 15 residues. The CDR3 here is CASSVGAGRTDTQYF. In DNA, the CDR3 is TGTGCCAGCAGCGTAGGGGCGGGGCGCACAGATACGCAGTATTTT. The full variable domain, in which reference TRBV9 and TRBJ2-3 provide the parts outside the CDR3, is DSGVTQTPKHLITATGQRVTLRCSPRSGDLSVYWYQQSLDQGLQFLIQYYNGEERAKGNILERFSAQQFPDLHSELNLSSLELGDSALYFCASSVGAGRTDTQYFGPGTRLTVL.

The J gene is TRBJ2-2, the V gene TRBV6-5, with 8 bases lining up with TRBD2. The CDR3 runs 15 residues. The V and J ends lost 6 bases and 0 bases, in that order; junction bases with no gene match: 3. Germline lookup yields CDR1 MNHEY and CDR2 SVGAGI. This CDR3 is CASSRLAPNTGELFF. The CDR3 region has the DNA TGTGCCAGCAGCAGACTAGCGCCGAACACCGGGGAGCTGTTTTTT.

J is TRBJ2-1 and V is TRBV7-2, with D possibly matching TRBD1 (5 bases). Germline V gene lookup returns CDR1 SGHTA and CDR2 FQGNSA. The V and J ends lost 8 bases and 4 bases respectively, with 18 bases between them. The CDR3 loop spans 15 amino acids. The CDR3 DNA is TGTGCCAGCCGCCTTGGGGCTGCCAAATACAATGAGCAGTTCTTC. As protein: CASRLGAAKYNEQFF.

V gene TRBV6-2 or TRBV6-3 combines with J gene TRBJ2-3, with 7 bases fitting TRBD2. Per the germline V gene, CDR1 is MNHEY and CDR2 is SVGEGT. With V trimmed by 6 bases and J by 0 bases, 6 bases remained unmatched. The CDR3 loop spans 15 amino acids. This CDR3 reads CASSQRGVSTDTQYF. CDR3 sequence (DNA): TGTGCCAGCAGCCAACGGGGGGTTAGCACAGATACGCAGTATTTT.

In the case of this clone: Other DNA sequences within the sample encode an identical CDR3. V gene TRBV28 combines with J gene TRBJ1-4; D is ambiguous. The CDR3 runs to 14 residues. Germline V lookup: CDR1 MDHEN, CDR2 SYDVKM. Trimming stripped 4 bases from V and 0 bases from J, with 6 bases between. This CDR3 reads CASSSGSTNEKLFF. DNA for the CDR3: TGTGCCAGCAGTTCAGGCTCAACTAATGAAAAACTGTTTTTT.

The rearrangement joins TRBV10-3 to TRBJ2-2; 9 bases match TRBD2. This CDR3 is built from 16 residues. The J segment lost 5 bases and the V segment lost 7 bases, leaving 11 bases of the junction unmatched. Germline CDR1 and CDR2: ENHRY and SYGVKD. The CDR3 sequence is CAIITSGRTGTGELFF. In nucleotides, the CDR3 is TGTGCCATCATAACCAGCGGGAGGACGGGAACCGGGGAGCTGTTTTTT.

The V and J genes are TRBV5-8 and TRBJ2-5; maybe TRBD1 (6 bases). This CDR3 region has 16 residues. Germline CDR1 reads SGHTS; CDR2 reads YDEGEE. The V end lost 2 bases, the J end lost 6 bases, and 20 bases lay between the germline ends. In DNA form, the CDR3 reads TGTGCCAGCAGCTTTGCTGGCAGGGGAAGCTTAAAGACCCAGTACTTC. Translation: CASSFAGRGSLKTQYF.

This chain joins TRBV11-2 and TRBJ1-2; 8 positions agree with TRBD1. V lost 4 bases and J lost 4; bases outside the gene matches: 5. Germline assignment: CDR1 SGHAT and CDR2 FQNNGV. There are 14 residues in the CDR3. The CDR3 region has the DNA TGTGCCAGCAGCTCCGGGACAGGTTTCTATGGCTACACCTTC. This gives the protein CASSSGTGFYGYTF.

The genes are TRBV5-1 and TRBJ2-3, with 7 positions matching TRBD2. Germline V gene lookup returns CDR1 SGHRS and CDR2 YFSETQ. The CDR3 sequence is 17 residues long. The trim removed 7 bases at V and 2 bases at J, leaving 16 bases unmatched. This chain's CDR3 is CASALRATSDNTDTQYF. The CDR3 DNA is TGCGCCAGCGCGCTCCGGGCAACTAGCGACAACACAGATACGCAGTATTTT.

This clone was seen once. The chain uses TRBV1 and TRBJ1-3. TRBV1 is a pseudogene segment. This CDR3 has 14 amino acids. The CDR3 sequence is CTSSQERAGNTIYF. The CDR3 nucleotides read TGCACCAGCAGCCAAGAACGGGCTGGAAACACCATATATTTT.

This chain uses TRBV7-9 with TRBJ2-2; 9 bases are a match to TRBD1. The V gene end was trimmed by 4 bases and the J gene end by 4 bases; junction bases not matched to a gene: 4. Germline V CDR1 and CDR2: SEHNR, FQNEAQ (reference sequence). This CDR3 region has 15 residues. The CDR3 here is CASSSDRGSTGELFF. In DNA, the CDR3 is TGTGCCAGCAGCTCGGACAGGGGCAGCACCGGGGAGCTGTTTTTT.

The DNA of the CDR3 is TGCGCCAGCAGCCCTCAGTTGACAGGCAACTATGGCTACACCTTC. This codes for CASSPQLTGNYGYTF. The chain couples TRBV5-1 to TRBJ1-2, with D tentatively TRBD1 (6 bases). V was clipped by 4 bases and J by 2 bases, with 15 bases between them. Germline V CDR1 and CDR2: SGHRS, YFSETQ. The CDR3 is 15 residues long.

The chain couples TRBV28 to TRBJ1-3; D gene unclear. The CDR3 runs to 16 residues. V lost 2 bases and J lost 2, with 13 bases in between. The germline gives CDR1 MDHEN, CDR2 SYDVKM. In DNA, the CDR3 is TGTGCCAGCAGTTTAGCTGCCGGCGGTACTGGAAACACCATATATTTT. It encodes CASSLAAGGTGNTIYF.

The chain is built from TRBV19 and TRBJ1-2, with D tentatively TRBD1 (6 bases). The CDR3 has 16 residues. The germline CDR1 and CDR2 sequences are LNHDA and SQIVND (reference sequence). Trimming removed 1 base at V and 1 base at J, with 13 bases between. The CDR3: CASSIATGGYNYGYTF. In nucleotides, the CDR3 is TGTGCCAGTAGTATAGCGACAGGAGGATATAACTATGGCTACACCTTC. Drawing the rest from reference TRBV19 and TRBJ1-2, the complete variable domain is DGGITQSPKYLFRKEGQNVTLSCEQNLNHDAMYWYRQDPGQGLRLIYYSQIVNDFQKGDIAEGYSVSREKKESFPLTVTSAQKNPTAFYLCASSIATGGYNYGYTFGSGTRLTVV.

The chain employs TRBV5-5 and TRBJ1-4, with 9 nucleotides matching TRBD1. Trimming cost V 2 bases and J 7 bases; bases outside gene matches: 18. The germline CDR1 and CDR2 sequences are SGHKS and YYEKEE (reference sequence). CDR3 length equals 19 residues. The DNA for the CDR3 is TGTGCCAGCAGCTTTGGGACAGGGATGGTTGTTAAGGAATTTGAAAAACTGTTTTTT. Its protein product is CASSFGTGMVVKEFEKLFF. Supplemented by reference TRBV5-5 and TRBJ1-4, the full variable domain reads DAGVTQSPTHLIKTRGQQVTLRCSPISGHKSVSWYQQVLGQGPQFIFQYYEKEERGRGNFPDRFSARQFPNYSSELNVNALLLGDSALYLCASSFGTGMVVKEFEKLFFGSGTQLSVL.

This chain connects TRBV11-2 to TRBJ2-3, with a weak D call TRBD2 (7 bases). CDR1 is SGHAT and CDR2 is FQNNGV in the germline V gene. There are 16 residues in the CDR3. With 4 bases removed from V and 4 bases from J, the gap between germline ends came to 18 bases. The CDR3 sequence is CASSSRGGGLPDTQYF. The CDR3 region has the DNA TGTGCCAGCAGCTCAAGAGGGGGAGGGCTTCCAGATACGCAGTATTTT. Complete variable domain (other parts from reference TRBV11-2 and TRBJ2-3): EAGVAQSPRYKIIEKRQSVAFWCNPISGHATLYWYQQILGQGPKLLIQFQNNGVVDDSQLPKDRFSAERLKGVDSTLKIQPAKLEDSAVYLCASSSRGGGLPDTQYFGPGTRLTVL.

Worth noting for this clone: The junction differs from germline at one of its ends, possibly a read error. The V and J genes are TRBV6-6 and TRBJ1-1, with a tentative D call TRBD1 (6 bases). CDR1 and CDR2 (germline): MNHNY, SVGAGI (reference sequence). The CDR3 is 13 residues long. The CDR3 sequence: CASSRNRDTEAFF. The DNA of the CDR3 is TGTGCCAGCAGTCGGAACCGGGACACCGAAGCTTTCTTT.

The rearrangement joins TRBV10-3 to TRBJ1-1, with a weak D call TRBD1 (6 bases). The germline V and J ends were trimmed by 0 bases and 5 bases, with 13 bases remaining between them. Germline V gene data show CDR1 as ENHRY and CDR2 as SYGVKD. The CDR3 consists of 15 residues. CDR3 sequence (DNA): TGTGCCATCAGTGAGTCGGGGAGAGGGGGAACTGAAGCTTTCTTT. Protein: CAISESGRGGTEAFF.

This clone was found a few times. The chain is built from TRBV19 and TRBJ1-3; D uncertain. V was clipped by 4 bases and J by 0 bases, with 13 bases between them. CDR3 length: 16 amino acids. Germline V lookup: CDR1 LNHDA, CDR2 SQIVND (reference sequence). Here the CDR3 DNA reads TGTGCCAGTAGTAGAGGCGGGGTCCCCTCTGGAAACACCATATATTTT. Amino acids: CASSRGGVPSGNTIYF.

The chain joins TRBV13 to TRBJ2-3; D perhaps matches TRBD2 (6 bases). This CDR3 contains 17 residues. The V end was cut by 2 bases, the J end by 1 base, with 16 bases between. Germline CDR1 and CDR2: PRHDT and FYEKMQ (reference sequence). The CDR3 DNA follows: TGTGCCAGCAGCTTAAGGACGCCACGGAGGGGCACAGATACGCAGTATTTT. Amino acids: CASSLRTPRRGTDTQYF. Filled out from reference TRBV13 and TRBJ2-3, the complete variable domain reads AAGVIQSPRHLIKEKRETATLKCYPIPRHDTVYWYQQGPGQDPQFLISFYEKMQSDKGSIPDRFSAQQFSDYHSELNMSSLELGDSALYFCASSLRTPRRGTDTQYFGPGTRLTVL.

This clone was observed a single time. The V and J genes are TRBV7-2 and TRBJ2-7, with a tentative D call TRBD2 (6 bases). There are 15 residues in the CDR3. Germline V gene lookup returns CDR1 SGHTA and CDR2 FQGNSA. The V gene lost 2 bases and the J gene lost 2 bases, with 13 bases spanning the gap. This CDR3 is CASSLWSSVTYEQYF. The CDR3 DNA follows: TGTGCCAGCAGCTTATGGTCTAGCGTAACCTACGAGCAGTACTTC.

This rearrangement joins TRBV3-1 (or the pseudogene TRBV3-2) to TRBJ2-4; 8 bases match TRBD2. The CDR3 has 15 residues. V gave up 4 bases and J gave up 2 bases; unmatched junction bases: 4. The germline V gene has CDR1 LGHDT and CDR2 YNNKEL (reference sequence). DNA of the CDR3: TGTGCCAGCAGCCTCCTTAGCGGGACCAAAAACATTCAGTACTTC. It is translated as CASSLLSGTKNIQYF.

This chain connects TRBV3-1 (or the pseudogene TRBV3-2) to TRBJ1-6; 8 nucleotides agree with TRBD1. The J segment lost 13 bases and the V segment lost 5 bases, leaving 4 bases of the junction unmatched. This CDR3 contains 12 residues. CDR1 is LGHDT and CDR2 is YNNKEL in the germline V gene (reference sequence). CDR3 sequence: CASSKDRVPLHF. The CDR3 DNA sequence: TGTGCCAGCAGCAAGGACAGGGTTCCCCTCCACTTT.

V gene TRBV11-2 combines with J gene TRBJ2-2, with 7 bases identical to TRBD1. The ends lost 5 bases at V and 4 bases at J; junction bases unmatched: 7. Germline CDR1 is SGHAT and CDR2 is FQNNGV. CDR3 length: 15 residues. This CDR3 is CASSPGQSSTGELFF. CDR3 bases: TGTGCCAGCAGCCCGGGACAGAGTAGCACCGGGGAGCTGTTTTTT.

The V call is TRBV9, the J call TRBJ2-6; 7 nucleotides line up with TRBD1. V gave up 1 base and J gave up 3 bases; unmatched junction bases: 13. Germline CDR1 and CDR2: SGDLS and YYNGEE. CDR3 size: 19 residues. This CDR3 reads CASSVNFHRGSFGANVLTF. The DNA of the CDR3 is TGTGCCAGCAGCGTAAACTTTCACAGGGGCTCGTTTGGGGCCAACGTCCTGACTTTC.

V gene TRBV19 combines with J gene TRBJ1-5; 10 bases fit TRBD1. Germline trimming cut 5 bases from V and 7 bases from J; bases unmatched to any gene: 2. This CDR3 region has 13 residues. Germline CDR1 LNHDA, CDR2 SQIVND (reference sequence). The CDR3 bases are TGTGCCAGTAGTGGGACAGGGGAACAGCCCCAGCATTTT. Its protein is CASSGTGEQPQHF. Full variable domain (missing parts from reference TRBV19 and TRBJ1-5): DGGITQSPKYLFRKEGQNVTLSCEQNLNHDAMYWYRQDPGQGLRLIYYSQIVNDFQKGDIAEGYSVSREKKESFPLTVTSAQKNPTAFYLCASSGTGEQPQHFGDGTRLSIL.

J is TRBJ2-7 and V is TRBV5-8; possibly TRBD1 for D (6 bases). The CDR3 has 18 amino acids. Per the germline V gene, CDR1 is SGHTS and CDR2 is YDEGEE. V lost 1 base and J lost 2, with 22 bases in between. The chain's CDR3 is CASSLQQGDPSFTYEQYF. The CDR3 DNA reads TGTGCCAGCAGCTTGCAACAGGGAGACCCTTCTTTTACCTACGAGCAGTACTTC.